This TCR beta chain was found in a study of radiation and T cells in renal cell carcinoma. The study's findings and limits: In blood, top tumor clones expanded by 2 weeks, shrinking by 4. Dominant CDR3 motifs occupied more repertoire in irradiated than control tumors. Top 100 clonotypes averaged around 54% in irradiated versus approximately 45% in nephrectomy-only tumors.

Treatment meaning: 15 Gy SBRT to primary tumor, nephrectomy 4 weeks later. J gave up 10 bases and V 1 base, and 15 bases lay outside the gene matches. The CDR3 has 16 residues. Germline CDR1 is SGHTA and CDR2 is FQGNSA. Using immunoSEQ multiplex PCR, the repertoire was profiled, and TCRdb retains in-frame clones only, with some absent. The sample consists of about 9,600 clones, roughly 60% of them appearing once. Concerning this clone: No antigen is known for it.

Sample: tumor tissue, taken from a patient whose treatment included radiotherapy and nephrectomy. This receptor was identified in a woman aged 45 to 65 with renal cell carcinoma. The chain links TRBV7-2 to TRBJ1-2, with TRBD1 identical over 7 bases. CDR3 residues: CASSLVRTGPMSDYTF. The CDR3 bases are TGTGCCAGCAGCTTAGTTCGGACAGGACCTATGAGTGACTACACCTTC.